The source of this T cell receptor beta chain is a study of T cell responses to AZD1222 COVID-19 vaccine (dated by TCRdb to about 2021). Regarding the complete study: Because spike-specific TCR depth and breadth did not differ between the two schedules, AZD1222 recipients who got a second dose at roughly 4 weeks were pooled with those who got a second dose at roughly 12 weeks. Trial participants were enrolled into age subgroups of 18-55, 56-69 and 70-plus years, which contained approximately 150, 28 and 58 TCR-sequenced participants, respectively. TCR sequencing covered roughly 230 trial participants: 200 to 210 given two doses of AZD1222 and about 26 given two doses of MenACWY control vaccine. The research as a whole found: Participants were mostly white British, with more females than males. The authors suggested clonal diversity may have been underestimated. Vaccine-associated CD4 TCRs spanned the whole spike protein, with dominant responses in regions 160-218 and 743-854. In the small 56-69-year group, the increase in depth fell short of significance, most likely because of low power. Because no day 14 peak-response samples were available, repertoires were characterized only after the peak T cell response. Nearly half of unique spike-specific TCRs reportedly recognized epitopes outside regions mutated in the B.1.351 and B.1.1.7 variants. Conclusions about previously exposed vaccinees are limited, since just five to seven AZD1222 recipients were seropositive for SARS-CoV-2 at baseline. After two AZD1222 doses, spike-specific TCR breadth and depth were significantly higher than at day 0 and than in MenACWY recipients.

The CDR3 regions of human TCRbeta chains were analyzed by immunosequencing. As for the authors' bioinformatics: TCRs in the repertoires were matched against a reference library of SARS-CoV-2-specific TCRs that had been generated with the MIRA antigen-specificity platform. Breadth meant the fraction of unique TCRs that were SARS-CoV-2-associated, whereas depth meant the fraction of total T cells that were SARS-CoV-2-associated. Using the MIRA data, each spike-specific TCR was assigned both to the spike region to which the TCR was reactive and to a CD4 or CD8 class. Log10-transformed breadth and depth values were compared by one-way ANOVA with Sidak's multiple comparisons tests. The source is immuneACCESS, and TCRdb retained only in-frame sequences with V and J called. Part of the clones is not carried over; for the studies checked, unresolved V genes explain less than half of this, and the remainder is unexplained. V, J and clone size were drawn from that table, and D and trimming were deduced from the DNA. Here the sample has 100,000 or so clones; around nine tenths occur a single time. The ten largest make up approximately 15% of the sample.

With respect to this clone: This clone's antigen is unknown. The input lacks base qualities; no much larger clone sits a single base away.

The CDR3 goes from the cysteine to the phenylalanine over 15 residues. Just the 45-base CDR3 DNA is kept, in frame starting at base 1. Unmatched junction bases come to 5, with V trimmed by 5 bases and J by 3 bases. The germline V gene (reference sequence) specifies LNHDA as CDR1 and SQIVND as CDR2. What the time point label conveys for this sample: baseline before first vaccination. The vaccinee samples were drawn from two UK trials, COV001 and COV002, one of which was a single-blind randomized controlled phase 2/3 trial testing AZD1222 (ChAdOx1 nCoV-19) in healthy adults. For TCRbeta chain sequencing, PBMC samples were collected from trial participants at day 0 and at day 28 after the second dose.

The receptor comes from an adult in good health. The chain is assembled from TRBV19 and TRBJ1-5; 9 junctional bases match TRBD1. Sequencing used peripheral blood, obtained on day 0 of AZD1222 vaccination. The CDR3 is CASSEGTGHNQPQHF. In nucleotide form, the sequence is TGTGCCAGTAGTGAAGGGACAGGGCACAATCAGCCCCAGCATTTT.